The 24 T cell receptor beta chains below come from one sample, sequenced in a study of T-cell reconstitution after alpha-beta-depleted transplantation in children. The authors prepared the TCRbeta library with unique molecular identifiers. TCRdb re-derived calls from the PCR reads in MiXCR, one entry per CDR3 protein. This table holds about 830,000 distinct CDR3 sequences, approximately 15% found once. Sequences were derived from PBMCs, mostly from graft donor cells, sampled 360 days after TCRalphabeta/CD19-depleted stem cell transplant. These receptor sequences come from a male patient under 18 who had a stem cell transplant for acute lymphoblastic leukemia, so the T cells may come from the graft donor.

This clonotype was picked up many times. The J gene is TRBJ2-2, the V gene TRBV29-1; D is ambiguous. V dropped 4 bases and J dropped 1 base, with 7 bases sitting between them. The CDR3 is 13 amino acids. Looked up from germline, CDR1 is SQVTM and CDR2 is ANQGSEA. CDR3 residues: CSVATMNTGELFF. The CDR3 nucleotides are TGCAGCGTTGCTACCATGAACACCGGGGAGCTGTTTTTT.

This clonotype came up once. The chain combines TRBV19 with TRBJ1-5; 9 positions match TRBD1. The germline V gene encodes CDR1 LNHDA and CDR2 SQIVND (reference sequence). J gave up 2 bases and V 7 bases, and 6 bases lay outside the gene matches. The CDR3 totals 15 residues. CDR3 nucleotides: TGTGCCAGTACCTATACAGGGGGCGGCAATCAGCCCCAGCATTTT. It specifies CASTYTGGGNQPQHF.

In this sample, this clonotype turned up once. The gene calls are TRBV5-5 and TRBJ1-5; D gene uncertain. V was cut by 0 bases and J by 12 bases, with 7 bases left in between. The length of the CDR3 is 11 residues. Germline V CDR1 and CDR2: SGHKS, YYEKEE (reference sequence). CDR3 in DNA: TGTGCCAGCAGCTTGGGTGAAATCCAGCATTTT. Amino acid sequence: CASSLGEIQHF.

This clonotype has just one count. CDR3 sequence: CASSPFLLGENTEAFF. CDR3 sequence (DNA): TGTGCCAGCTCACCATTTCTACTCGGGGAGAACACTGAAGCTTTCTTT. V and J are TRBV18 and TRBJ1-1; D is undetermined. The CDR3 is made up of 16 amino acids. V lost 2 bases and J lost 1, with 14 bases in between. The germline V gene has CDR1 KGHSH and CDR2 LQKENI.

This clonotype was counted only a few times. The rearrangement joins TRBV18 to TRBJ1-1, with D uncertain. This CDR3 is built from 14 residues. V gave up 3 bases and J gave up 8 bases, with 16 bases separating them. In germline, CDR1 is KGHSH, CDR2 LQKENI. The CDR3 sequence is CASSPLGMTSEAFF. In DNA, the CDR3 is TGTGCCAGCTCACCTTTAGGAATGACCAGCGAAGCTTTCTTT. The full variable domain, its missing parts supplied by reference TRBV18 and TRBJ1-1, is NAGVMQNPRHLVRRRGQEARLRCSPMKGHSHVYWYRQLPEEGLKFMVYLQKENIIDESGMPKERFSAEFPKEGPSILRIQQVVRGDSAAYFCASSPLGMTSEAFFGQGTRLTVV.

This clonotype was picked up a small number of times. The CDR3 sequence: CASSTQGGTGGNEQFF. The CDR3 nucleotides read TGTGCCAGCAGCACCCAGGGGGGGACAGGGGGCAATGAGCAGTTCTTC. The chain employs TRBV7-3 and TRBJ2-1, with 11 bases matching TRBD1. This CDR3 has 16 amino acids. Trimming at V came to 5 bases and at J to 6 bases, leaving 9 bases not matched to a gene. Germline CDR1 SGHTA, CDR2 FQGTGA.

The chain combines TRBV4-1 with TRBJ2-1; possible D gene TRBD2, 6 bases. CDR3 length: 12 amino acids. CDR1 is MGHRA, CDR2 YSYEKL, per germline. The germline V and J ends were trimmed by 8 bases and 6 bases, with 11 bases remaining between them. The CDR3 coding sequence is TGCGCCAGCGGCGACGGGGGCAATGAGCAGTTCTTC. It codes for CASGDGGNEQFF.

The gene calls are TRBV29-1 and TRBJ2-7; D is perhaps TRBD1 (5 bases). The CDR3 is 13 residues long. From germline, CDR1 is SQVTM and CDR2 ANQGSEA. Trimming took 6 bases from V and 6 from J, leaving 18 bases between them. CDR3: CSVRPDPQGEQYF. In DNA, the CDR3 is TGCAGCGTGAGACCGGACCCCCAGGGCGAGCAGTACTTC.

A few counts support this clonotype. This chain connects TRBV5-1 to TRBJ2-7; D may be TRBD2 (5 bases). Per the germline V gene, CDR1 is SGHRS and CDR2 is YFSETQ. With 1 base removed from V and 4 bases from J, the gap between germline ends came to 18 bases. CDR3 length: 16 residues. In DNA form, the CDR3 reads TGCGCCAGCAGCTTGAATCGACTGAAGGACTTGTACGAGCAGTACTTC. Translated: CASSLNRLKDLYEQYF.

A few counts support this clonotype. V and J are TRBV7-2 and TRBJ2-3, with 8 bases matching TRBD1. Germline lookup yields CDR1 SGHTA and CDR2 FQGNSA. CDR3 length: 15 amino acids. V dropped 5 bases and J dropped 4; count of bases not matched to a gene: 8. Here the CDR3 reads CASSIYRGASDTQYF. The CDR3, as DNA: TGTGCCAGCAGCATCTACAGGGGGGCATCAGATACGCAGTATTTT.

In its sample, this clonotype was seen many times. The chain links TRBV20-1 to TRBJ2-1; 10 bases are shared with TRBD2. Germline V lookup: CDR1 DFQATT, CDR2 SNEGSKA (reference sequence). J was trimmed by 5 bases and V by 2 bases; bases with no gene match: 9. This CDR3 has 16 amino acids. In nucleotides, the CDR3 is TGCAGTGCTAGATTTCCTAGCGGGAGTTCCGACAATGAGCAGTTCTTC. Its protein product is CSARFPSGSSDNEQFF.

This CDR3 is CASSQYSASGRAISYNEQFF. CDR3 DNA sequence: TGTGCCAGCAGCCAATATAGCGCTAGCGGGAGGGCCATCTCCTACAATGAGCAGTTCTTC. The chain is built from TRBV14 and TRBJ2-1; TRBD2 matches 12 bases. J was trimmed by 0 bases and V by 2 bases; bases with no gene match: 11. Germline loops: CDR1 SGHDN, CDR2 FVKESK. This CDR3 comprises 20 residues.

Only a few counts were recorded for this clonotype. V gene TRBV12-3 or TRBV12-4 combines with J gene TRBJ1-2; no clear D gene. There are 11 residues in the CDR3. Trimming took 10 bases from V and 3 from J, leaving 9 bases between them. The CDR3 region is CATSTYYGYTF. The CDR3 DNA reads as TGTGCCACGTCGACATACTATGGCTACACCTTC.

The chain uses TRBV11-1 and TRBJ2-2, with D hard to call. The germline gives CDR1 SGHAT, CDR2 FQDESV (reference sequence). This CDR3 has 13 amino acids. V dropped 5 bases and J dropped 4 bases, with 8 bases sitting between them. CDR3 protein: CASSPLFTGELFF. CDR3 nucleotides: TGTGCCAGCAGCCCTCTCTTCACCGGGGAGCTGTTTTTT.

In its sample, this clonotype was seen many times. The chain uses TRBV5-1 and TRBJ2-2; no definite D call. Deletions cut 5 bases from V and 3 bases from J, with 11 bases between. The CDR3 loop spans 14 amino acids. In germline, CDR1 is SGHRS, CDR2 YFSETQ. The CDR3 coding sequence is TGCGCCAGCAGTTCCGACATGGACACCGGGGAGCTGTTTTTT. Translated, it gives CASSSDMDTGELFF.

A few counts support this clonotype. The chain combines TRBV4-1 with TRBJ2-3; TRBD2 matches 7 bases. Trimming cost V 1 base and J 2 bases; bases outside gene matches: 9. Per germline, CDR1 MGHRA and CDR2 YSYEKL. This CDR3 is 17 amino acids long. The CDR3 DNA reads TGCGCCAGCAGCCAAGGACTACGGGACTACCCCACAGATACGCAGTATTTT. This encodes CASSQGLRDYPTDTQYF.

This clonotype has only a few counts. The chain carries TRBV5-1 and TRBJ2-7, with D tentatively TRBD2 (6 bases). Trimming pared 5 bases from V and 6 bases from J, leaving 21 bases between. This CDR3 has 15 amino acids. CDR1 SGHRS and CDR2 YFSETQ come from the germline V gene. CDR3 sequence: CASRVAGPRVAEQYF. The CDR3 DNA sequence: TGCGCCAGCAGGGTTGCGGGACCCAGGGTTGCCGAGCAGTACTTC.

This clonotype was found a few times. V is TRBV6-1 and J is TRBJ2-1; possibly TRBD2 for D (6 bases). This CDR3 region has 13 residues. Deletions cut 3 bases from V and 9 bases from J, with 12 bases between. CDR1 and CDR2 (germline): MNHNS, SASEGT. The CDR3 loop reads CASSEGGESEQFF. CDR3 DNA sequence: TGTGCCAGCAGTGAGGGAGGTGAGAGTGAGCAGTTCTTC.

This clonotype was detected a few times. This sequence joins TRBV4-2 and TRBJ1-4; D not certain. The CDR3 runs 15 residues. From germline, CDR1 is LGHNA and CDR2 YNFKEQ. V gave up 0 bases and J gave up 8 bases, with 13 bases separating them. CDR3 sequence (DNA): TGTGCCAGCAGCCAAGATGTGAGGGCGGGCGAAAAACTGTTTTTT. It yields the protein CASSQDVRAGEKLFF.

The chain is built from TRBV12-3 or TRBV12-4 and TRBJ2-1, with 8 bases identical to TRBD2. V shed 5 bases, J shed 5 bases, and the junction held 11 bases outside the gene matches. CDR3 length: 16 amino acids. CDR3 residues: CASSPVVGLVDNEQFF. The CDR3 nucleotides are TGTGCCAGCAGTCCCGTAGTGGGACTAGTCGACAATGAGCAGTTCTTC.

The rearrangement joins TRBV10-3 to TRBJ2-7, with 14 positions matching TRBD2. This CDR3 is built from 19 residues. CDR1 and CDR2 (germline): ENHRY, SYGVKD. V trimming: 6 bases; J trimming: 6 bases; junction bases outside the gene matches: 19. CDR3 nucleotides: TGTGCCATCAGCGACAGGGGGCAGGGACTAGCGGGAGAGGTCTGCGAGCAGTACTTC. Translation gives CAISDRGQGLAGEVCEQYF.

The chain carries TRBV7-3 and TRBJ2-3; TRBD1 is a possible D gene (5 bases). Germline V gives CDR1 SGHTA, CDR2 FQGTGA. The CDR3 runs 13 residues. The V end lost 5 bases, the J end lost 3 bases, and 9 bases lay between the germline ends. The CDR3 sequence: CASSRQTTDTQYF. The CDR3 coding sequence is TGTGCCAGCAGCCGACAGACGACAGATACGCAGTATTTT.

This clonotype was picked up many times. V gene TRBV12-3 or TRBV12-4 combines with J gene TRBJ1-2, with D hard to call. Trimming took off 3 bases at V and 6 bases at J, with 11 bases between the two ends. This CDR3 region has 13 residues. The CDR3 loop reads CASSLLVRDGYTF. The CDR3 DNA reads as TGTGCCAGCAGTTTGTTAGTCCGGGATGGCTACACCTTC.

In its sample, this clonotype was seen a few times. The chain carries TRBV11-2 and TRBJ2-2; D is perhaps TRBD1 or TRBD2 (5 bases each). Germline loops: CDR1 SGHAT, CDR2 FQNNGV. This CDR3 is built from 14 residues. V dropped 8 bases and J dropped 7 bases, with 17 bases sitting between them. The CDR3 region is CASPGRRSGGELFF. CDR3 sequence (DNA): TGTGCCAGCCCGGGACGCCGGTCGGGCGGGGAGCTGTTTTTT.